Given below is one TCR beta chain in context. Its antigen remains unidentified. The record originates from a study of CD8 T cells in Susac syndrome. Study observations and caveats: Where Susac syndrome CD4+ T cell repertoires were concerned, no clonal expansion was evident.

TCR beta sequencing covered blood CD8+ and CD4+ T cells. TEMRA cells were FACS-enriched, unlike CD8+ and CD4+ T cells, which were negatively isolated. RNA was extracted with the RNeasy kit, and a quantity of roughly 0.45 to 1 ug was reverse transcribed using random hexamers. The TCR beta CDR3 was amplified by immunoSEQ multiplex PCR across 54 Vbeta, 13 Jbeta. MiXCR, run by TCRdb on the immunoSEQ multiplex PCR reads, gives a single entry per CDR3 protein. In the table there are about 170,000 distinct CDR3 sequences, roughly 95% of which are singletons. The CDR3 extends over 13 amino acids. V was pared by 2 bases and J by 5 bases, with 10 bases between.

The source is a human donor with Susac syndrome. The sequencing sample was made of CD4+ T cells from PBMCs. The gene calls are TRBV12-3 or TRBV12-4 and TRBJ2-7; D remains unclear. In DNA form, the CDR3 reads TGTGCCAGCAGTTTATCGATGGGAAACGAGCAGTACTTC. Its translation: CASSLSMGNEQYF.